The clone carrying this T cell receptor beta chain has more than one count but fewer than ten. Its cognate antigen is unknown. This sample was included in a study of blood T cells in healthy people across ages. Study results and caveats: Naive CD4+ cell counts and diversity both ran higher in long-lived than in aged donors.

The CDR3 has 18 residues. The junction had 10 bases not matched to a gene; V was cut back by 2 bases and J by 0 bases. Germline lookup yields CDR1 LGHDT and CDR2 YNNKEL (reference sequence). A J-beta primer mix and a sample-barcoded 5' primer were used in a second PCR of roughly 6 to 11 cycles. Template switching added a 12-random-nucleotide identifier to every cDNA molecule. Via MiXCR, TCRdb re-called the 5' RACE reads, giving one row per CDR3 protein. The repertoire consists of 450,000 to 600,000 distinct CDR3 sequences, with about 27% occurring once and the leading ten covering 3% to 4%. The same sample was also studied in work on T cells of mothers and their children. That source reports: Using around 1.4 ug per 15 ul, all extracted RNA underwent cDNA synthesis.

Specimen: blood. This sequence joins TRBV3-1 and TRBJ1-2; 9 bases align to TRBD1. This receptor was identified in a boy aged 2 to 10 in good health. In DNA form, the CDR3 reads TGTGCCAGCAGCCAACGACAGGGGGACTTGGCGGCTAACTATGGCTACACCTTC. It translates to CASSQRQGDLAANYGYTF.